Presented here are 17 T cell receptor beta chains from one specimen sequenced in a study of T cells in Graves' hyperthyroidism and ophthalmopathy. RNA transcripts yielded amplified TCR beta CDR3 regions. The HTBI primer set drove a first-round RT-PCR of the TCR CDR3. TCRdb called the multiplex PCR reads again in MiXCR, with one record for every CDR3 protein. The sample records 500,000 or so distinct CDR3 sequences, roughly a sixth being singletons. Sequenced: blood. The origin of the receptors is a woman between 18 and 30 years old with Graves' ophthalmopathy.

The V call is TRBV12-3 or TRBV12-4, the J call TRBJ1-1; TRBD1 matches 12 bases. The ends lost 6 bases at V and 1 base at J; junction bases unmatched: 6. The CDR3 totals 16 residues. The CDR3 DNA sequence: TGTGCCAGCAGACGGGGACAGGGGGCGGGGAACACTGAAGCTTTCTTT. Protein sequence: CASRRGQGAGNTEAFF.

The J gene is TRBJ1-2, the V gene TRBV20-1; the D gene is possibly TRBD1 (6 bases). CDR3 length equals 14 residues. V lost 0 bases and J 4 bases, leaving 12 bases between the germline ends. The germline V gene has CDR1 DFQATT and CDR2 SNEGSKA (reference sequence). The CDR3 reads CSARDYVRGYGYTF. CDR3 nucleotide sequence: TGCAGTGCTAGAGATTACGTCAGGGGCTATGGCTACACCTTC.

The chain has TRBV27 and TRBJ2-1, with a tentative D call TRBD1 (5 bases). Germline values: CDR1 MNHEY, CDR2 SMNVEV (reference sequence). This CDR3 contains 13 residues. The V end lost 5 bases, the J end lost 7 bases, and 12 bases lay between the germline ends. For the CDR3, the DNA is TGTGCCAGCAGTCGTCTACAGGAAAATGAGCAGTTCTTC. Residues: CASSRLQENEQFF.

This clonotype was seen ten or more times. The rearrangement joins TRBV11-2 to TRBJ2-5, with D unresolved. CDR1 SGHAT and CDR2 FQNNGV come from the germline V gene. Trimming shortened V by 2 bases and J by 5 bases, and 12 bases separated the two germline ends. This CDR3 spans 14 amino acids. The CDR3 DNA reads as TGTGCCAGCAGCTTAATGGAGTCTAGGGAGACCCAGTACTTC. Protein sequence: CASSLMESRETQYF.

This clonotype was recorded at least ten times. This chain connects TRBV5-1 to TRBJ2-7; D gene uncertain. Germline CDR1 reads SGHRS; CDR2 reads YFSETQ. CDR3 length: 15 residues. Trimming shortened V by 0 bases and J by 0 bases, and 10 bases separated the two germline ends. The CDR3 nucleotides are TGCGCCAGCAGCTTGGCCGCGTATAGCTCCTACGAGCAGTACTTC. It specifies CASSLAAYSSYEQYF.

The V and J genes are TRBV29-1 and TRBJ1-6; 10 nucleotides agree with TRBD1. This CDR3 is 15 amino acids long. The V segment lost 1 base and the J segment 9 bases; nucleotides outside the gene matches: 6. From germline, CDR1 is SQVTM and CDR2 ANQGSEA. CDR3 region: CSVEGGDRGPSPLHF. CDR3 DNA sequence: TGCAGCGTTGAAGGGGGCGACAGGGGGCCTTCACCCCTCCACTTT.

This clonotype occurred many times. The chain couples TRBV11-3 to TRBJ1-1; D not certain. The V end lost 4 bases, the J end lost 1 base, and 10 bases lay between the germline ends. Germline values: CDR1 SGHNT, CDR2 YENEEA. This CDR3 is 14 amino acids long. CDR3 protein: CASSSQDPNTEAFF. The CDR3 nucleotides read TGTGCCAGCAGCTCACAAGACCCGAACACTGAAGCTTTCTTT.

The V call is TRBV7-9, the J call TRBJ2-1; 8 nucleotides agree with TRBD2. The CDR3 consists of 15 residues. Trimming removed 1 base from V and 9 bases from J; junction bases left unmatched: 8. Germline CDR1 SEHNR, CDR2 FQNEAQ (reference sequence). The CDR3 DNA follows: TGTGCCAGCAGCTTAGGGGGACTAGATCGGAGTGAGCAGTTCTTC. Protein product: CASSLGGLDRSEQFF.

This clonotype occurred a few times. The genes are TRBV20-1 and TRBJ2-1, with D unclear. The CDR3 has 14 amino acids. Germline values: CDR1 DFQATT, CDR2 SNEGSKA (reference sequence). The ends were cut back, 8 bases at V and 0 bases at J, with 14 bases in the middle. The CDR3 sequence is CSSRNLSSYNEQFF. In DNA, the CDR3 is TGCAGTTCCCGTAATTTGAGCTCCTACAATGAGCAGTTCTTC.

This clonotype was detected many times. The chain carries TRBV30 and TRBJ2-7; the D is unclear. V shed 2 bases and J shed 9 bases, with 17 bases lying between them. CDR1 GTSNPN and CDR2 SVGIG come from the germline V gene (reference sequence). The CDR3 loop spans 13 amino acids. The CDR3 nucleotides read TGTGCCTGGAGTTACGGTACTCGCCTCGGGCAGTACTTC. This gives the protein CAWSYGTRLGQYF. Full variable domain (outside the CDR3, taken from reference TRBV30 and TRBJ2-7): SQTIHQWPATLVQPVGSPLSLECTVEGTSNPNLYWYRQAAGRGLQLLFYSVGIGQISSEVPQNLSASRPQDRQFILSSKKLLLSDSGFYLCAWSYGTRLGQYFGPGTRLTVT.

This clonotype came up many times. The chain is built from TRBV30 and TRBJ2-7; tentatively, D is TRBD1 (5 bases). Germline V gene lookup returns CDR1 GTSNPN and CDR2 SVGIG (reference sequence). This CDR3 spans 14 amino acids. Trimming stripped 1 base from V and 1 base from J, with 11 bases between. The CDR3 DNA sequence: TGTGCCTGGAGTGAAGACAGCTATTCCTACGAGCAGTACTTC. This sequence encodes CAWSEDSYSYEQYF.

The sample holds many counts of this clonotype. The rearrangement joins TRBV12-3 or TRBV12-4 to TRBJ2-3, with 8 bases identical to TRBD2. The CDR3 sequence is 16 residues long. After removal of 3 bases from V and 0 bases from J, the junction contained 5 bases not matched to a gene. CDR3 nucleotides: TGTGCCAGCAGTTTCTGGCTAGCGGGTAGCACAGATACGCAGTATTTT. It encodes CASSFWLAGSTDTQYF.

This clonotype was detected only once. The CDR3 region has the DNA TGTGCCAGCAGGGGAATCGACGAGACCCAGTTCTTC. It is translated as CASRGIDETQFF. This chain links TRBV5-5 with TRBJ2-5; no clear D gene. The DNA end lines up better with TRBJ2-1; the J call may be wrong. CDR3 length equals 12 residues. Germline V gene lookup returns CDR1 SGHKS and CDR2 YYEKEE (reference sequence).

Ten or more counts support this clonotype. This chain links TRBV6-2 or TRBV6-3 with TRBJ2-1; D uncertain. The CDR3 consists of 14 residues. From germline, CDR1 is MNHEY and CDR2 SVGEGT. With 0 bases removed from V and 7 bases from J, the gap between germline ends came to 10 bases. The CDR3 loop is CASSYSARSNEQFF. Written as DNA, the CDR3 is TGTGCCAGCAGTTACTCGGCTAGGTCGAATGAGCAGTTCTTC.

The gene calls are TRBV20-1 and TRBJ2-5, with 10 bases identical to TRBD2. CDR3 length: 14 amino acids. Germline values: CDR1 DFQATT, CDR2 SNEGSKA (reference sequence). The V gene end was trimmed by 3 bases and the J gene end by 4 bases; junction bases not matched to a gene: 5. The CDR3 DNA reads as TGCAGTGCTAGGAGGAGCGGGAGGGGAGAGACCCAGTACTTC. This encodes CSARRSGRGETQYF.

The V gene is TRBV6-2 or TRBV6-3, the J gene TRBJ2-3; the D gene is possibly TRBD1 (5 bases). V was cut by 2 bases and J by 4 bases, with 13 bases left in between. Germline values: CDR1 MNHEY, CDR2 SVGEGT. This CDR3 contains 15 residues. This CDR3 reads CASSYTETGADTQYF. The CDR3, as DNA: TGTGCCAGCAGTTACACCGAAACAGGAGCAGATACGCAGTATTTT.

This clonotype was counted at least ten times. The rearrangement uses TRBV7-9 and TRBJ1-1, with 12 positions matching TRBD1. CDR1 is SEHNR and CDR2 is FQNEAQ in the germline V gene (reference sequence). The CDR3 is made up of 16 amino acids. The ends lost 5 bases at V and 6 bases at J; junction bases unmatched: 10. In nucleotides, the CDR3 is TGTGCCAGCAGCGCACGGGACAGGGGGCGCTTGGCTGAAGCTTTCTTT. Translated: CASSARDRGRLAEAFF.